Following are 10 T cell receptor beta chains from one sample sequenced in a study of blood T cells in healthy people across ages. For the second PCR, which ran for roughly 6 to 12 cycles, a sample-barcoded 5' primer and a J-beta primer mix were used. Using its own MiXCR run on the 5' RACE reads, TCRdb lists one record per CDR3 protein. The sample holds roughly 1,500,000 distinct CDR3 sequences, around two fifths seen once. Sequenced material: blood. The receptors were gathered from a young woman in good health.

This clonotype was counted between two and nine times. This rearrangement joins TRBV12-3 or TRBV12-4 to TRBJ1-5, with TRBD1 as a possible D gene (6 bases). CDR3 length equals 16 residues. V lost 3 bases and J lost 2, with 14 bases in between. As DNA, the CDR3 is TGTGCCAGCAGTTTTCGCAGGGGAGGGGGCAATCAGCCCCAGCATTTT. The encoded protein is CASSFRRGGGNQPQHF.

The chain is built from TRBV12-3 or TRBV12-4 and TRBJ2-1; D remains unclear. The CDR3 extends over 15 amino acids. Trimming removed 5 bases from V and 2 bases from J, with 13 bases in between. CDR3 protein: CASSPLVVPYNEQFF. DNA of the CDR3: TGTGCCAGCAGTCCGTTAGTTGTACCCTACAATGAGCAGTTCTTC.

This clonotype has more than one count but fewer than ten. The chain links TRBV29-1 to TRBJ2-7; 8 positions match TRBD2. Germline lookup yields CDR1 SQVTM and CDR2 ANQGSEA. This CDR3 contains 13 residues. The junction had 3 bases not matched to a gene; V was cut back by 4 bases and J by 1 base. The CDR3 DNA sequence: TGCAGCGTTGTAGCGGGACTTTCCTACGAGCAGTACTTC. Protein sequence: CSVVAGLSYEQYF.

V gene TRBV4-1 combines with J gene TRBJ1-4; 7 nucleotides agree with TRBD1. In germline, CDR1 is MGHRA, CDR2 YSYEKL. Trimming took 2 bases from V and 6 from J; bases not matched to a gene: 18. The CDR3 has 19 residues. The CDR3 region is CASSQPGGVKIRSDEKLFF. For the CDR3, the DNA is TGCGCCAGCAGCCAACCAGGGGGAGTAAAGATTAGGTCGGATGAAAAACTGTTTTTT.

There are a few counts of this clonotype. This chain links TRBV6-8 with TRBJ2-1, with TRBD2 identical over 10 bases. The CDR3 is made up of 16 amino acids. Germline values: CDR1 MNHGY, CDR2 SAAAGT. Trimming cost V 0 bases and J 7 bases; bases outside gene matches: 6. CDR3: CASSYSGSGRVNEQFF. CDR3 sequence (DNA): TGTGCCAGCAGTTACTCAGGGAGCGGGAGGGTGAATGAGCAGTTCTTC.

This clonotype occurred a few times. This chain connects TRBV5-1 to TRBJ1-2, with 8 positions matching TRBD1. After removal of 3 bases from V and 6 bases from J, the junction contained 4 bases not matched to a gene. Germline V lookup: CDR1 SGHRS, CDR2 YFSETQ. CDR3 size: 13 residues. The CDR3 coding sequence is TGCGCCAGCAGCTCCGGACAGGGACATGGCTACACCTTC. Its protein product is CASSSGQGHGYTF.

The chain uses TRBV20-1 and TRBJ2-7; 9 nucleotides line up with TRBD1. The CDR3 consists of 16 residues. CDR1 DFQATT and CDR2 SNEGSKA come from the germline V gene (reference sequence). The V segment lost 3 bases and the J segment 1 base; nucleotides outside the gene matches: 10. In DNA, the CDR3 is TGCAGTGCTAGGGCCACCCAAGGACAGGGGTCCTACGAGCAGTACTTC. This sequence encodes CSARATQGQGSYEQYF.

CDR3 nucleotides: TGTGCCAGCTCACCACCGGTGGGGGGCCGATCGGGAGATGGCTACACCTTC. It encodes CASSPPVGGRSGDGYTF. V and J are TRBV18 and TRBJ1-2; TRBD1 is a possible D gene (6 bases). Trimming stripped 0 bases from V and 6 bases from J, with 20 bases between. Germline-derived CDR1 and CDR2 are KGHSH and LQKENI. The CDR3 has 17 residues.

This rearrangement joins TRBV6-5 to TRBJ2-5; D unclear. Trimming took 4 bases from V and 5 from J, leaving 5 bases between them. Per the germline V gene, CDR1 is MNHEY and CDR2 is SVGAGI. The length of the CDR3 is 11 residues. The CDR3 spells CASSSYETQYF. Written as DNA, the CDR3 is TGTGCCAGCAGTTCGTATGAGACCCAGTACTTC.

The rearrangement joins TRBV20-1 to TRBJ2-7, with D perhaps matching TRBD1 (7 bases). This CDR3 comprises 15 residues. Trimming stripped 0 bases from V and 7 bases from J, with 19 bases between. Germline values: CDR1 DFQATT, CDR2 SNEGSKA (reference sequence). The CDR3 DNA sequence: TGCAGTGCTAGAGAGCCAGGGGGGTTTGGCAATGAGCAGTACTTC. Residues: CSAREPGGFGNEQYF.